The following is a T cell receptor beta chain sequence with its context. Trimming at V came to 4 bases and at J to 4 bases, leaving 0 bases not matched to a gene. Germline V gene data show CDR1 as SGHKS and CDR2 as YYEKEE (reference sequence). There are 13 residues in the CDR3. This study enrolled people aged 18 to 89 from about two dozen US geographic areas. Self-reported history from a screening survey and questionnaire set each donor's cohort. Per the authors' pipeline: Counts of nucleated cells, estimated from reference gene primer amplification, were obtained. Clones were sequenced by immunoSEQ multiplex PCR, and TCRdb holds only the in-frame ones, with some missing. V and J calls and clone size are those listed in that table; D and trimming were worked out from the DNA. The top ten hold 3% to 4% of the sample, which has under 300,000 clones, 86% seen once. The entry originates in a study of blood T cell repertoires in COVID-19. Looking at the study overall: Sites in the United States, Italy and Spain provided acute and convalescent COVID-19 samples.

The receptor's source is a woman between 40 and 50 years old with acute COVID-19. This sequence joins TRBV5-5 and TRBJ1-2; 11 positions match TRBD1. Sequenced sample: PBMCs or T cells enriched from blood (not recorded which). The CDR3 protein is CASSGTGGYGYTF. Written as DNA, the CDR3 is TGTGCCAGCAGCGGGACAGGGGGCTATGGCTACACCTTC.